This TCR beta chain was retrieved from a study of vaccination effects on CD4 cells after COVID-19. Across the study: Samples gathered post-vaccine arrived a median of 72 days past the second dose.

Notes on this clone: As yet, its antigen is unknown.

V lost 8 bases to trimming and J lost 8 bases; unmatched junction nucleotides: 10. Germline CDR1 SGHAT, CDR2 FQDESV (reference sequence). The CDR3 runs to 13 residues. Method: immunoSEQ multiplex PCR; TCRdb's copy keeps in-frame clones and lacks some. Counted here are under 85,000 clones, about three quarters occurring once; the ten biggest clones make up 1.1%. Points from the study as a whole: Clones from infection and from vaccination both contracted markedly late after vaccination. Early timepoints after infection were absent, and convalescent patients were few in the study.

Expansion with viral peptide pools was applied to antigen-specific CD4+ T cells by the ViraFEST assay prior to sequencing. CD4+ T cells were isolated after around ten days of culture. Of the BNT162b2 and mRNA-1273 vaccines, participants received two doses of one or the other. Among the vaccine recipients, none had a prior SARS-CoV-2 infection, and nucleocapsid antibodies were negative. The sample in question was CD4+ T cells from PBMCs cultured with HCoV-OC43 spike peptides, obtained after COVID-19 vaccination. Subset noted: HCoV-OC43 spike overlapping peptide pool stimulation. The sequence derives from a human donor who received a COVID-19 vaccine. The V and J genes are TRBV11-1 and TRBJ1-1; 8 bases are a match to TRBD1. The CDR3 protein is CASRPTGTGEAFF. The CDR3, as DNA: TGTGCCAGCCGTCCAACCGGGACAGGAGAAGCTTTCTTT. The complete variable domain, with remaining parts taken from reference TRBV11-1 and TRBJ1-1, reads EAEVAQSPRYKITEKSQAVAFWCDPISGHATLYWYRQILGQGPELLVQFQDESVVDDSQLPKDRFSAERLKGVDSTLKIQPAELGDSAMYLCASRPTGTGEAFFGQGTRLTVV.